Given below is one T cell receptor (beta chain) in context. This specimen comes from a study of molecular identifiers for immune sequencing clone quantification. MiXCR, applied by TCRdb to the PCR reads, yields one record per CDR3 protein. The data contain approximately 320,000 distinct CDR3 sequences, about 22% of them singletons. Naive CD8 T cell sorting was performed on the CD8+CD4-CCR7+CD45RA+ phenotype. Material for sequencing was naive CD8+ T cells from blood, with Jurkat cell RNA spiked in. The subset is: FACS-sorted CD8+CD4-CCR7+CD45RA+ naive T cells. This receptor was taken from a human donor in good health. Some libraries in this study had Jurkat cell RNA spiked in.

CDR3 region: CASSQEQGIDTQYF. The CDR3 DNA reads as TGCGCCAGCAGCCAAGAACAGGGAATAGATACGCAGTATTTT. The chain employs TRBV4-3 and TRBJ2-3; maybe TRBD1 (6 bases). Trimming cost V 0 bases and J 5 bases, with 9 bases left between them. The CDR3 extends over 14 amino acids. CDR1 is LGHNA, CDR2 YSLEER, per germline.